The clone carrying this T cell receptor beta chain showed up many times. Its target is not known. This sample was included in a study of regulatory T cells in long-lasting Graves disease. This CDR3 has 15 residues. Per the germline V gene, CDR1 is MDHEN and CDR2 is SYDVKM. J lost 6 bases, V lost 2 bases, and 0 bases had no gene match. Time point here: newly diagnosed GD, antithyroid drugs for less than 3 months. Preparation of the TCR library used RNA extracted from PBMCs. Study-wide findings and caveats: Researchers examined only peripheral blood and not thyroid tissue.

Arm-PCR of CDR3 regions and iRepertoire HTBI primers were the basis on which TCR beta libraries were built. In the original workflow: Identified segments across samples numbered roughly 62 TRBV and about 13 TRBJ. TCRdb redid the calling of the multiplex PCR reads with MiXCR, one entry per CDR3 protein. V and J calls and clone size were set by TCRdb, not the authors. The sample consists of 350,000 to 400,000 distinct CDR3 sequences, around 15% of them appearing once. The sample here was peripheral blood mononuclear cells (PBMCs), taken at new diagnosis, from a patient treated with antithyroid drugs. V is TRBV28 and J is TRBJ2-3; 15 bases are shared with TRBD2. The source of this sequence is a female donor with Graves disease. The chain's CDR3 is CASSLGTSGRDTQYF. The CDR3 DNA reads as TGTGCCAGCAGTTTAGGGACTAGCGGGAGGGATACGCAGTATTTT.